This T cell receptor beta chain was identified during a study of metastatic and nonmetastatic thyroid tumors. Patients were all untreated before their thyroid surgery. The ends were cut back, 8 bases at V and 2 bases at J, with 16 bases in the middle. Germline V lookup: CDR1 DFQATT, CDR2 SNEGSKA (reference sequence). This CDR3 is 13 amino acids long. TCRdb re-processed the PCR reads through MiXCR. The data show more than 20,000 clones, more than 15% seen once. The J gene is TRBJ2-7, the V gene TRBV20-1, with D perhaps TRBD2 (6 bases). The receptor was derived from a male donor with papillary thyroid cancer or a benign thyroid nodule (not recorded which). Some clones in this sample may be carry-over from other donors' samples. The material sequenced was adjacent normal tissue. CDR3 loop: CSPRESETYEQYF. The CDR3 bases are TGCAGTCCCCGGGAGAGTGAAACCTACGAGCAGTACTTC.